These T cell receptor beta chains were read from a single sample in a study of early T cells in non-severe SARS-CoV-2 infection. From the 5' RACE reads, TCRdb called clonotypes with MiXCR, one entry per CDR3 protein. The data contain roughly 60,000 distinct CDR3 sequences, 5.6% of them seen just once; the ten biggest clones take up about 6.8%. Sequences were obtained from whole blood. These TCRs come from an adult who was a healthcare worker with PCR-confirmed SARS-CoV-2 infection or an uninfected control (not recorded which). The CDR3 runs from the conserved cysteine through the conserved F or W. D genes are given only for firm matches. Clone size appears in some rows only: once, few, many, or a class for an expanded clone.

V gene	clone size	J gene	D gene	CDR3 protein	CDR3 DNA
TRBV7-2	many	TRBJ2-1	NA	CASSPRGVRNEQFF	TGTGCCAGCAGCCCGAGGGGGGTGAGGAATGAGCAGTTCTTC
TRBV12-2	many	TRBJ2-5	NA	CASRLAVAGTGNQETQYF	TGTGCAAGTCGCTTAGCGGTCGCCGGGACAGGGAACCAAGAGACCCAGTACTTC
TRBV6-5	many	TRBJ2-1	NA	CASSGFGGKYNEQFF	TGTGCCAGCAGCGGGTTCGGGGGAAAGTACAATGAGCAGTTCTTC
TRBV9	many	TRBJ2-3	NA	CASSVVWGLDTQYF	TGTGCCAGCAGCGTAGTTTGGGGCTTAGATACGCAGTATTTT
TRBV24-1	many	TRBJ2-1	NA	CATSDQYRGGNEQFF	TGTGCCACCAGTGATCAGTATAGGGGAGGCAATGAGCAGTTCTTC
TRBV27	many	TRBJ1-1	NA	CASSPFGGGNTEAFF	TGTGCCAGCAGTCCCTTCGGGGGAGGGAACACTGAAGCTTTCTTT
TRBV20-1	NA	TRBJ1-2	NA	CSARDTLVDGYTF	TGCAGTGCTAGAGATACACTAGTCGATGGCTACACCTTC
TRBV10-3	many	TRBJ1-5	NA	CAIGKDGLSNQPQHF	TGTGCCATCGGCAAGGACGGCCTTAGCAATCAGCCCCAGCATTTT
TRBV7-9	many	TRBJ1-1	TRBD1	CASSFGQGAGIEAEAFF	TGTGCCAGCAGCTTCGGACAGGGGGCGGGGATTGAGGCTGAAGCTTTCTTT
TRBV5-1	many	TRBJ2-1	TRBD2	CASSLIAGGSYNEQFF	TGCGCCAGCAGCTTAATAGCGGGAGGCTCCTACAATGAGCAGTTCTTC
TRBV3-1	many	TRBJ2-1	NA	CASSPWAVYNEQFF	TGTGCCAGCAGCCCCTGGGCAGTCTACAATGAGCAGTTCTTC
TRBV7-6	many	TRBJ1-4	TRBD1	CASSSVRGDRAQLGKLFF	TGTGCCAGCAGCAGTGTCCGGGGGGACAGAGCCCAACTGGGAAAACTGTTTTTT
TRBV7-4	many	TRBJ2-7	NA	CASSLCRGTGEQYF	TGTGCCAGCAGCTTATGCCGGGGTACTGGCGAGCAGTACTTC
TRBV3-1	many	TRBJ2-7	NA	CASSQLVDSYEQYF	TGTGCCAGCAGCCAGCTGGTGGACTCCTACGAGCAGTACTTC
TRBV18	NA	TRBJ2-1	NA	CASSAPVNEQFF	TGTGCCAGCTCCGCCCCCGTAAATGAGCAGTTCTTC
TRBV9	few	TRBJ1-3	NA	CASSVAGGNTIYF	TGTGCCAGCAGCGTAGCCGGAGGAAACACCATATATTTT